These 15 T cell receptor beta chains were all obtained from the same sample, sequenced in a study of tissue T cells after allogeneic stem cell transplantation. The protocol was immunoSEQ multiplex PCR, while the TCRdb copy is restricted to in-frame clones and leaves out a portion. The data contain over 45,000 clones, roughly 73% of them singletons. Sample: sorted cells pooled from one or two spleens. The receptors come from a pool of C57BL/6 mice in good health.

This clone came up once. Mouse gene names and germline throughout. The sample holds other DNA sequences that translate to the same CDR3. CDR3 amino acids: CASSSGGAQNTLYF. The DNA read from the CDR3 is TGTGCCAGCAGTTCTGGGGGTGCTCAAAACACCTTGTAC. The chain has TRBV4 and TRBJ2-4; 7 bases are shared with TRBD2. The read falls 1 residue short of the CDR3 end, and the missing part is taken from the germline J gene. V lost 6 bases to trimming and J lost 2 bases; unmatched junction nucleotides: 5. The CDR3 is made up of 14 amino acids. In germline, CDR1 is LGHDT, CDR2 YNNKQL (reference sequence).

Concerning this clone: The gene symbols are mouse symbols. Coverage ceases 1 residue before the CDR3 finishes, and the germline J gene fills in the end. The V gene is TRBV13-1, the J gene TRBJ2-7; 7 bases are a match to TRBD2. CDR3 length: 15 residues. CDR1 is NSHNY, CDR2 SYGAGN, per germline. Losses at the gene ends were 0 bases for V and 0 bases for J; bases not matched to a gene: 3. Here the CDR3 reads CASSDGGGSSYEQYF. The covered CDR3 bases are TGTGCCAGCAGTGATGGGGGGGGGTCCTCCTATGAACAGTAC.

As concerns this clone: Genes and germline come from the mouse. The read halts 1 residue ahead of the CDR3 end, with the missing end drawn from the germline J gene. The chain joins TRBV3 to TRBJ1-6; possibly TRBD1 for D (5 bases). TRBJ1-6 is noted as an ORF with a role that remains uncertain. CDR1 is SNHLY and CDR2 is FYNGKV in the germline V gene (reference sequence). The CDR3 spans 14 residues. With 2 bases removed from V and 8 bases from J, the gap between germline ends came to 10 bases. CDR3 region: CASSLHGGYSPLYF. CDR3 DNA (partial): TGTGCCAGCAGCTTACACGGGGGGTATTCGCCCCTCTAC.

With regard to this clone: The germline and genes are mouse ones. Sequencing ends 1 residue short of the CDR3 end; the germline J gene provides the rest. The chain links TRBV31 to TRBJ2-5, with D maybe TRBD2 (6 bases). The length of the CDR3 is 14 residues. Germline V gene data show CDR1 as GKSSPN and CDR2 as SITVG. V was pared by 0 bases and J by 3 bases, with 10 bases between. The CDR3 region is CAWSLRLEQDTQYF. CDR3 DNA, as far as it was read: TGTGCCTGGAGTCTAAGACTGGAGCAAGACACCCAGTAC.

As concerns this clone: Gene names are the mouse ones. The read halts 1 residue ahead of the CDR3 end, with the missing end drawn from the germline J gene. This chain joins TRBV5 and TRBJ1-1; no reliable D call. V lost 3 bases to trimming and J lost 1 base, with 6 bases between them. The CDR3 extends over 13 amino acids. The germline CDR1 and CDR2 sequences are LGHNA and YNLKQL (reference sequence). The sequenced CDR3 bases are TGTGCCAGCAGCCACTCAGGGAACACAGAAGTCTTC. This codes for CASSHSGNTEVF. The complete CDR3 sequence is CASSHSGNTEVFF.

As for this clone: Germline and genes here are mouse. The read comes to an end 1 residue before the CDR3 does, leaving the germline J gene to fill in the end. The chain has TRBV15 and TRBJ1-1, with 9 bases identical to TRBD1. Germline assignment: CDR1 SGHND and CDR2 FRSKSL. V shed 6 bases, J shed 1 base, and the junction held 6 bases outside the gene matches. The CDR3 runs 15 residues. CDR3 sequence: CASSWDRDENTEVFF. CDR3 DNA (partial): TGTGCCAGCAGCTGGGACAGGGATGAAAACACAGAAGTCTTC.

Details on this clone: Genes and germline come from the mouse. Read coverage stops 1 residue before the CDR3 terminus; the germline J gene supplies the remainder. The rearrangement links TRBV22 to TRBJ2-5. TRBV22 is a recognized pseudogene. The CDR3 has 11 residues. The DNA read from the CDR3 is TGTGCCATCGACAACCAAGACACCCAGTAC. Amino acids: CAIDNQDTQY. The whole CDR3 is CAIDNQDTQYF.

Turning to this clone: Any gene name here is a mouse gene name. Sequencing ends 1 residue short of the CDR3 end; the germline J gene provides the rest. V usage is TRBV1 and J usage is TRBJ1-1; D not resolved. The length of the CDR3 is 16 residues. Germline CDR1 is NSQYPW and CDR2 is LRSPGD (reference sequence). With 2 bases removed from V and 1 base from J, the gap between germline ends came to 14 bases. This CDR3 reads CTCSARAGKKNTEVFF. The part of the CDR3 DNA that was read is TGCACCTGCAGTGCAAGGGCGGGGAAAAAAAACACAGAAGTCTTC.

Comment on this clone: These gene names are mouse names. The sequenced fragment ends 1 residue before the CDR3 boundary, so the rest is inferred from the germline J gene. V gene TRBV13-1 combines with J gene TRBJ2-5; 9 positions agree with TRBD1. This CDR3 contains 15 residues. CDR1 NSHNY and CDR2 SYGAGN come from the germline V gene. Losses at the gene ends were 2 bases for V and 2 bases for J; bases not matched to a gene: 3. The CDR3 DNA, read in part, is TGTGCCAGCAGTGAGACAGGGGGTACCCAAGACACCCAGTAC. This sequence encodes CASSETGGTQDTQY. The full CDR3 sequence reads CASSETGGTQDTQYF.

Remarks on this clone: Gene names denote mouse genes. The CDR3 here is CASSLDRVDTQYF. Incomplete CDR3 DNA: TGTGCTAGCAGCCTGGACAGGGTAGACACCCAGTAC. The rearrangement uses TRBV29 and TRBJ2-5; 8 positions match TRBD1. The missing CDR3 end, 1 residue past where the read stops, is filled in from the germline J gene. Germline CDR1 MSHET, CDR2 SYDVDS. The CDR3 covers 13 residues. Losses at the gene ends were 6 bases for V and 5 bases for J; bases not matched to a gene: 4.

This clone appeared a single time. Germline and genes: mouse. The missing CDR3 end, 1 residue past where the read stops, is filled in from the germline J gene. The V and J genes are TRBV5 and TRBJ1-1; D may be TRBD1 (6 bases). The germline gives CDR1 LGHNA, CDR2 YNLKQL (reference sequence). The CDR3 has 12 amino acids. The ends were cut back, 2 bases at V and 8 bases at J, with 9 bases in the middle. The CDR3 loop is CASSQQGMEVFF. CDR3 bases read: TGTGCCAGCAGCCAACAGGGGATGGAAGTCTTC.

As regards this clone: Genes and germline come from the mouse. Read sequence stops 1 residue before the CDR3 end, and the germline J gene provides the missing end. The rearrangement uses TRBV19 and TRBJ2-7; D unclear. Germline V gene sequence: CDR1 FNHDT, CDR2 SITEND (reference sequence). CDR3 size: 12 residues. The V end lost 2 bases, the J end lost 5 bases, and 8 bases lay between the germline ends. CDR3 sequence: CASSIRGNEQYF. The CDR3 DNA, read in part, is TGTGCCAGCAGTATCCGTGGGAATGAACAGTAC.

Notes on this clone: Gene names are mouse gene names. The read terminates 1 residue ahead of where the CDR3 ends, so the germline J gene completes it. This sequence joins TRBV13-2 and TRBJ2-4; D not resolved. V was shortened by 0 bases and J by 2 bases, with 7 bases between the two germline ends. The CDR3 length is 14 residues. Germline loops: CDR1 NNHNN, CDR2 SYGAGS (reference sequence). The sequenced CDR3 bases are TGTGCCAGCGGTGATGCTCCAATTCAAAACACCTTGTAC. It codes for CASGDAPIQNTLY. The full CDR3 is CASGDAPIQNTLYF.

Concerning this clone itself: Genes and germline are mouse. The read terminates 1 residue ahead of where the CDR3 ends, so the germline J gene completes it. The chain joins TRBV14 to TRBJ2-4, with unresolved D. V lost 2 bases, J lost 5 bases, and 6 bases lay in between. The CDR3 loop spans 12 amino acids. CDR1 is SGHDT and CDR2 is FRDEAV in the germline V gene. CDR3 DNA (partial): TGTGCCAGCAGTTTTCACAGAAACACCTTGTAC. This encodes CASSFHRNTLY. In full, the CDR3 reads CASSFHRNTLYF.

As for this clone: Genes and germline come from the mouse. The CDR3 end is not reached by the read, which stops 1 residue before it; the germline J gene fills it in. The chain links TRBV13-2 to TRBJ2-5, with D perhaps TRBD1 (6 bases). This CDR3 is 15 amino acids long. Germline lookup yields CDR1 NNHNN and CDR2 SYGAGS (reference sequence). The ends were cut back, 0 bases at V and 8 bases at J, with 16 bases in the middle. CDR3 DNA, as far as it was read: TGTGCCAGCGGTGATGCAGGCAGGGGAGGGGGCACCCAGTAC. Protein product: CASGDAGRGGGTQY. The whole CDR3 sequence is CASGDAGRGGGTQYF.